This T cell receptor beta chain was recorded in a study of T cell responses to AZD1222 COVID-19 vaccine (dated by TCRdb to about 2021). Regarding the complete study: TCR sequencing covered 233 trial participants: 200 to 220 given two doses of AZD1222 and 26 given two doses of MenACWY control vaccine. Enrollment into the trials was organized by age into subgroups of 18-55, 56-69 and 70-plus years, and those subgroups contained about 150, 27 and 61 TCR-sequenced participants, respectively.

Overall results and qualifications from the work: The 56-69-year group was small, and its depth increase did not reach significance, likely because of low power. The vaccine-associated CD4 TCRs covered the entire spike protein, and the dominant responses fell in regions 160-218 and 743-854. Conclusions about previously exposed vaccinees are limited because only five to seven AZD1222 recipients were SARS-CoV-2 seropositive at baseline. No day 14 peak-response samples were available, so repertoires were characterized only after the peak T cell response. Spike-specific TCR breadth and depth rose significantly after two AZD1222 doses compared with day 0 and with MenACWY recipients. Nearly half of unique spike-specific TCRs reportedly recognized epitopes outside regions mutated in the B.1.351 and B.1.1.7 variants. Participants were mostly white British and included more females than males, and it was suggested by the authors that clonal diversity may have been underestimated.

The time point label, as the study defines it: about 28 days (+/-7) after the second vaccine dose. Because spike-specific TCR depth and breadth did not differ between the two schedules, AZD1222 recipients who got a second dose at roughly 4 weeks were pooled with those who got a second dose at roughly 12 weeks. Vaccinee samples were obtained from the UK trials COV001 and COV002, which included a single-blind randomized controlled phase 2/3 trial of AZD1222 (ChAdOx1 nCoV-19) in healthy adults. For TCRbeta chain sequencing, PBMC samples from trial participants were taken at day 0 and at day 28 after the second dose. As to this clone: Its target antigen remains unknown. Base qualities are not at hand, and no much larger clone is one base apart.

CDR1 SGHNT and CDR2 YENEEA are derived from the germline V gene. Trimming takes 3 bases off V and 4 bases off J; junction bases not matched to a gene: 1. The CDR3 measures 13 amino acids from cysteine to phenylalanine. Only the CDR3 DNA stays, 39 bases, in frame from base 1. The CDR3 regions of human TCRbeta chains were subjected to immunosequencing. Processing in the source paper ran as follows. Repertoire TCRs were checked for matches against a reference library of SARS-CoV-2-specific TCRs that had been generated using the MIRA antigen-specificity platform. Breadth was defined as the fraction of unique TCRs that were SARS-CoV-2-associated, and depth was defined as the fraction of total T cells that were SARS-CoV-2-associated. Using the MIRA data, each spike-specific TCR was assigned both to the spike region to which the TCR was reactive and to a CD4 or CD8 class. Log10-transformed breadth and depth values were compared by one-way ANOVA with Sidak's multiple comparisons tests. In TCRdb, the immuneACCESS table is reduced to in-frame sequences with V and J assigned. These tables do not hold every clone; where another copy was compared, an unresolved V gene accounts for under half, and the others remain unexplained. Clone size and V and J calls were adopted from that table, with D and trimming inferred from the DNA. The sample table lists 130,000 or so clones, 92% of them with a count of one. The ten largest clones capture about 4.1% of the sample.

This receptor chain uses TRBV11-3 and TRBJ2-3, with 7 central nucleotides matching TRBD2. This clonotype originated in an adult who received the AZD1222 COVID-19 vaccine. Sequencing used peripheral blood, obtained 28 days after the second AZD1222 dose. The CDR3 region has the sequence CASSFTSADTQYF. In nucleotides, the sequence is TGTGCCAGCAGCTTTACTAGCGCAGATACGCAGTATTTT.